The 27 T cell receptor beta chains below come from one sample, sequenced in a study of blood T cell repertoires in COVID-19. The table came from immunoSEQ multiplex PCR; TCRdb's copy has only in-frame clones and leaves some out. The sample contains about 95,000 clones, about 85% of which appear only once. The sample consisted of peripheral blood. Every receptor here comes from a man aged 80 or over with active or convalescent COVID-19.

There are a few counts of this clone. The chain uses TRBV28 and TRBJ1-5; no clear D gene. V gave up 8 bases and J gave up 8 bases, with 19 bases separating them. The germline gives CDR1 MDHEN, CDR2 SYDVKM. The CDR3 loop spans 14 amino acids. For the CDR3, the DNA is TGTGCCAGCGGCTCCAGCGGTCCAGTTGAGCCCCAGCATTTT. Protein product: CASGSSGPVEPQHF. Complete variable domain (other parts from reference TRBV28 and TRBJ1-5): DVKVTQSSRYLVKRTGEKVFLECVQDMDHENMFWYRQDPGLGLRLIYFSYDVKMKEKGDIPEGYSVSREKKERFSLILESASTNQTSMYLCASGSSGPVEPQHFGDGTRLSIL.

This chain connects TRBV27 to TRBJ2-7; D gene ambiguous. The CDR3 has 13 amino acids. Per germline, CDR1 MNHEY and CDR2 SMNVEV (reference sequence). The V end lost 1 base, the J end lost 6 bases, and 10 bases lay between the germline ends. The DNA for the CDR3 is TGTGCCAGCAGTTTATATTCCGGGTCCGAGCAGTACTTC. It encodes CASSLYSGSEQYF.

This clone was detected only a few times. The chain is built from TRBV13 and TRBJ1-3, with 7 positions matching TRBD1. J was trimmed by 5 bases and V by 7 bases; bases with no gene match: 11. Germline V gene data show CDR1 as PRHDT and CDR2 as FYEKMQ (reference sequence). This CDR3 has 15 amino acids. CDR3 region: CASTYLQGNRNTIYF. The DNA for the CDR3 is TGTGCCAGCACCTACCTACAGGGGAACCGAAACACCATATATTTT.

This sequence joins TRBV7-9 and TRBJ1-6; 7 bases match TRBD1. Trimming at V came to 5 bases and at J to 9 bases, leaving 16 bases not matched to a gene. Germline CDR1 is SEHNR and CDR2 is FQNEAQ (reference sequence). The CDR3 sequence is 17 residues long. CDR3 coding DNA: TGTGCCAGCAGCCGAGCCAGCGCGACAGGGATCATTTCACCCCTCCACTTT. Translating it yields CASSRASATGIISPLHF.

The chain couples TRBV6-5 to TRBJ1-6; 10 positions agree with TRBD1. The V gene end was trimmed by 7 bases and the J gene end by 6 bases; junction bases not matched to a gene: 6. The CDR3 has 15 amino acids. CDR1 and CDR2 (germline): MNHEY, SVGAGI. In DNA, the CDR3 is TGTGCCAGCAAAGGGGGACAGGGGATTAATTCACCCCTCCACTTT. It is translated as CASKGGQGINSPLHF.

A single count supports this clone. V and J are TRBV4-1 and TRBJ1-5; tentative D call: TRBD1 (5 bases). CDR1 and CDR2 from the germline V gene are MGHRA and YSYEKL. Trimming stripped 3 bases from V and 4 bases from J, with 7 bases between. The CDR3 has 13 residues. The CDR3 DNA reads TGCGCCAGCAGCCAGGGGCCAAATCAGCCCCAGCATTTT. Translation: CASSQGPNQPQHF.

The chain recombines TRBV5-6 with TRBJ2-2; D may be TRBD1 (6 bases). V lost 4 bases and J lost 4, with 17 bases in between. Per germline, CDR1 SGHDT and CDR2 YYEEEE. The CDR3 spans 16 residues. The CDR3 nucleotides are TGTGCCAGCAGCCCATTAGTGGCAGGGGTCACCGGGGAGCTGTTTTTT. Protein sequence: CASSPLVAGVTGELFF.

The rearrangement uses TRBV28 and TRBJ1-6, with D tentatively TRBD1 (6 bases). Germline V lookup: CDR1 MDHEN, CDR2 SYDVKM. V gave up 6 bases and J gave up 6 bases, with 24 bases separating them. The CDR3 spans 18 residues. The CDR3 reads CASSPSGGGSSFNSPLHF. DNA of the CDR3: TGTGCCAGCAGCCCGTCCGGGGGGGGCTCATCTTTTAATTCACCCCTCCACTTT.

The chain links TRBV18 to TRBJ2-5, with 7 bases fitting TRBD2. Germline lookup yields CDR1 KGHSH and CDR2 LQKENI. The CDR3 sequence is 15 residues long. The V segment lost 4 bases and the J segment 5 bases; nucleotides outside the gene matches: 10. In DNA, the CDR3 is TGTGCCAGCTCACTATTGGGACGGCGGGGGGAGACCCAGTACTTC. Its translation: CASSLLGRRGETQYF.

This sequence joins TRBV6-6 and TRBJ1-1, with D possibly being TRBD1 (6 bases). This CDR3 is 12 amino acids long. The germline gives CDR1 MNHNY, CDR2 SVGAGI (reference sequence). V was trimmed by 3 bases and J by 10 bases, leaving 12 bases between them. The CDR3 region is CASSYTGLGAFF. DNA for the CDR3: TGTGCCAGCAGTTATACAGGGTTGGGAGCTTTCTTT.

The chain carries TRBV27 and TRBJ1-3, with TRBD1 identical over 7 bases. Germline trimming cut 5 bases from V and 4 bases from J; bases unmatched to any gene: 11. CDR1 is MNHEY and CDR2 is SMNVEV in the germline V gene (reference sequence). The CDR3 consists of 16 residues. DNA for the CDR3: TGTGCCAGCAGTCCCTTCTCCAGGGGGTTGGGAAACACCATATATTTT. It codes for CASSPFSRGLGNTIYF.

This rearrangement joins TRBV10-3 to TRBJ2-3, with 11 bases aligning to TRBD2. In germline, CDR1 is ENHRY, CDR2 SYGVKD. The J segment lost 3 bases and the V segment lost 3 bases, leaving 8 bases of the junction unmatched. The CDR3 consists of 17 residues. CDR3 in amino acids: CAISEQKIAGGTDTQYF. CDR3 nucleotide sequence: TGTGCCATCAGTGAACAGAAGATAGCGGGGGGGACAGATACGCAGTATTTT.

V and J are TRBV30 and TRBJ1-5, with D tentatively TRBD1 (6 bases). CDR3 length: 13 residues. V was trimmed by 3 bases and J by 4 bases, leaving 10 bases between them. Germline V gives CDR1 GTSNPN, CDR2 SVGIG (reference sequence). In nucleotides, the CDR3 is TGTGCCTGGAGCAGACAGGTTAATCAGCCCCAGCATTTT. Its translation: CAWSRQVNQPQHF.

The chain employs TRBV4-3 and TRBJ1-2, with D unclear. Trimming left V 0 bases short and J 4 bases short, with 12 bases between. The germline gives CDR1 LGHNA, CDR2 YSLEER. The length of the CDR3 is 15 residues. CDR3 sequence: CASSQDRFRPYGYTF. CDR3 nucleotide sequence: TGCGCCAGCAGCCAAGATCGTTTCAGGCCCTATGGCTACACCTTC.

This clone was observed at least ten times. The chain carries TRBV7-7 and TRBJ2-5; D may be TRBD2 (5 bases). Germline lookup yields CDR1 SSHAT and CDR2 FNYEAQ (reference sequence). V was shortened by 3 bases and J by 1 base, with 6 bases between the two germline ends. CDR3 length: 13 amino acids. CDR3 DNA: TGTGCCAGCAGCTTGGACTCCCAAGAGACCCAGTACTTC. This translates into CASSLDSQETQYF.

The CDR3 loop reads CASSSTANSPLHF. CDR3 bases: TGTGCCAGCAGTTCGACAGCCAATTCACCCCTCCACTTT. The chain has TRBV12-3 or TRBV12-4 and TRBJ1-6; possible D gene TRBD1, 5 bases. This CDR3 is built from 13 residues. Between the trimmed V and J ends, which lost 4 bases and 7 bases, there was a span of 8 bases.

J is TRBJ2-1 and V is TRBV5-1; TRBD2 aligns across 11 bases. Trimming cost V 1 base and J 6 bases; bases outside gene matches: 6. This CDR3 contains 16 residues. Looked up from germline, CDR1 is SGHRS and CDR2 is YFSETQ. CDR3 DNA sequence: TGCGCCAGCAGCTTGACACTAGCGGGGGTTTCCAATGAGCAGTTCTTC. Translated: CASSLTLAGVSNEQFF. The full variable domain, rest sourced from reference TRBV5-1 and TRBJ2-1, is KAGVTQTPRYLIKTRGQQVTLSCSPISGHRSVSWYQQTPGQGLQFLFEYFSETQRNKGNFPGRFSGRQFSNSRSEMNVSTLELGDSALYLCASSLTLAGVSNEQFFGPGTRLTVL.

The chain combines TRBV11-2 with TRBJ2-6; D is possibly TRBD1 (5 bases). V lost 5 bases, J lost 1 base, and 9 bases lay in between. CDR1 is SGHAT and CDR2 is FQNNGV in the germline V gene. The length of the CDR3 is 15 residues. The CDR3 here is CASSLRVSGANVLTF. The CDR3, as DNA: TGTGCCAGCAGCCTCAGGGTTTCTGGGGCCAACGTCCTGACTTTC.

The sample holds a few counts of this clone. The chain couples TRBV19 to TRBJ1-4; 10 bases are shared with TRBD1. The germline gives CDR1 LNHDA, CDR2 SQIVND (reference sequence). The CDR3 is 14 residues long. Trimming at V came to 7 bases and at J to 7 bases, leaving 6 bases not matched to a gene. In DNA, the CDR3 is TGTGCCAGTACTCGGGGACAGGGGAGTGAAAAACTGTTTTTT. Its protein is CASTRGQGSEKLFF.

CDR3 nucleotide sequence: TGCGCCAGCAGCTTGTCGGGCTCTGGAAACACCATATATTTT. The encoded protein is CASSLSGSGNTIYF. V and J are TRBV5-1 and TRBJ1-3, with no clear D. V was clipped by 1 base and J by 0 bases, with 5 bases between them. The CDR3 covers 14 residues. Germline loops: CDR1 SGHRS, CDR2 YFSETQ.

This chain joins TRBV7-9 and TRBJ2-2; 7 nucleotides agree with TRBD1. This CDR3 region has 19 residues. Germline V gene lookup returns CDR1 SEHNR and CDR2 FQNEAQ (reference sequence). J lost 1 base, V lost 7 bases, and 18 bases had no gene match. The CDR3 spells CASTIYGPGGSQNTGELFF. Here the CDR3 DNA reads TGTGCCAGCACCATATATGGGCCAGGGGGAAGTCAGAACACCGGGGAGCTGTTTTTT.

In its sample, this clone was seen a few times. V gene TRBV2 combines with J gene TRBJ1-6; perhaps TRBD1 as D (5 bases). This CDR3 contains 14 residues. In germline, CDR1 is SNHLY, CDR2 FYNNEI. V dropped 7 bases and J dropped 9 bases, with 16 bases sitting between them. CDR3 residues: CASTGDAIGSPLHF. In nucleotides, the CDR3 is TGTGCCAGCACGGGGGACGCAATAGGTTCACCCCTCCACTTT.

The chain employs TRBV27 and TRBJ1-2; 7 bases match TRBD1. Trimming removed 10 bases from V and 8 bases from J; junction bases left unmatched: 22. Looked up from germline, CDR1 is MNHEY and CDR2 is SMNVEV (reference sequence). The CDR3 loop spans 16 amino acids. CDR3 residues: CATRRLGGRGLLGYTF. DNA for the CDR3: TGTGCCACTCGTCGCTTAGGGGGCAGGGGACTTCTGGGCTACACCTTC.

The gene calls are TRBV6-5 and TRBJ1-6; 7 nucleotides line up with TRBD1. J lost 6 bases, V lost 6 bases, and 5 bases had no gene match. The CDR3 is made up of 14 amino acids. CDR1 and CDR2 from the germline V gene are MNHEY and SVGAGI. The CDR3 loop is CASRAGTANSPLHF. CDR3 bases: TGTGCCAGCAGAGCCGGGACAGCTAATTCACCCCTCCACTTT.

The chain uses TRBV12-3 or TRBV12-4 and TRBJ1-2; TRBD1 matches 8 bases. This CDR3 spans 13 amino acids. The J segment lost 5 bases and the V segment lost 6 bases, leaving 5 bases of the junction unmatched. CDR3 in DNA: TGTGCCAGCAGCACCGGACAGGGATATGGCTACACCTTC. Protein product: CASSTGQGYGYTF.

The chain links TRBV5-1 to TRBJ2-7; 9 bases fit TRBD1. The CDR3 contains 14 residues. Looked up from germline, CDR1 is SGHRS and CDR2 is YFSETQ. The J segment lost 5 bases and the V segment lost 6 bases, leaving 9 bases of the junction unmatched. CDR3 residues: CASKGQGSANEQYF. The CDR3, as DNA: TGCGCCAGCAAGGGACAGGGCTCCGCTAACGAGCAGTACTTC.

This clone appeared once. This chain's CDR3 is CASSYSAGGYNSPLHF. The CDR3 DNA is TGTGCCAGCAGTTACTCGGCAGGGGGCTATAATTCACCCCTCCACTTT. The gene calls are TRBV6-6 and TRBJ1-6; 7 bases match TRBD1. This CDR3 has 16 residues. Germline V gene sequence: CDR1 MNHNY, CDR2 SVGAGI (reference sequence). The V segment lost 0 bases and the J segment 3 bases; nucleotides outside the gene matches: 2.